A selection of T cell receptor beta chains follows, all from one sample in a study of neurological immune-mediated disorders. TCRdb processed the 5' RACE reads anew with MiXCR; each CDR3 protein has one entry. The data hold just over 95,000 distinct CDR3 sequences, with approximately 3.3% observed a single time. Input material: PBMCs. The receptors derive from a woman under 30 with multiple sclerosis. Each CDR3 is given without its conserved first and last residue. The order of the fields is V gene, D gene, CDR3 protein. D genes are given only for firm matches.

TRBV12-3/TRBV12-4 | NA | ASSTIYQPQH
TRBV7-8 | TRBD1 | ASSLADRGRRGANVLT
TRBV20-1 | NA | SARAQLNTEAF
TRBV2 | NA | ASSVRMGAGMKTQY
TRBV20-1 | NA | SARPRGSGETQY
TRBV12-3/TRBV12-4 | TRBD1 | ASSSGQGATDTQY
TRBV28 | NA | ASGSGHLARGQF
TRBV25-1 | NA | ASSGRAEGISNYGYT
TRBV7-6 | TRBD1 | ASSAGTAREQY
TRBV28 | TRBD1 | ASSPHRGGAEAF
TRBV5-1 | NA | ATSRAPPNTEAF
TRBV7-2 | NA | ASSLMRASGDTQY
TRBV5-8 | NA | ASSNDSWYQETQY
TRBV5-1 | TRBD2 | ASSPSSGLAGTGELF
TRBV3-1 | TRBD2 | ASSPRTSGGKNEQF
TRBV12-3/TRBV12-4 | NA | ASTLDTSYEQY
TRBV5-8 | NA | ASGIRYEQF
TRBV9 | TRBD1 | ASSARDRSTYEQY
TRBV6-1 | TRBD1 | ASRAGQGIGYT
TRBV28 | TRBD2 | ASSVLAGGSGANVLT
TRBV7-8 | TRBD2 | ASSLGGGGTSSYEQY
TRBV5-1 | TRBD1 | ASSPPSGQLRPGYT
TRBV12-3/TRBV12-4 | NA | AMRDTGELF
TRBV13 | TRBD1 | ASSFGDRATDTQY
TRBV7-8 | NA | ASSLDPDSQETQY
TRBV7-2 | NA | ASSLVVPSDTQY
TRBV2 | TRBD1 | ASSASGQGGTEAF
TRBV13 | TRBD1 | ASSPGQGPTPYEQY
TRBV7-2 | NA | ASSLAANTGGELF
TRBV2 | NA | ASSRDPVNYGYT
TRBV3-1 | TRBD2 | ASSPLGLAGSGTQY
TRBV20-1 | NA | SAIPRGGGTGELF
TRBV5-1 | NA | ASSLVPDNEQF
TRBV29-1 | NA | SVQGRGNTIY
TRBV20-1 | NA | SAGPQRGHNEQF
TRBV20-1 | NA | SARSGAGRPGLVYEQY
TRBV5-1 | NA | ASSLGRENT
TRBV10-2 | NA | ASRTSPAETQY